A selection of T cell receptor beta chains follows, all from one sample in a study of CD8 T cells in ankylosing spondylitis. TCRdb reprocessed the 5' RACE reads with MiXCR, giving one entry per CDR3 protein. In the table there are some 840,000 distinct CDR3 sequences, about 12% of which are singletons. What was sequenced was blood, either unsorted or a sorted T cell fraction (not recorded which). All receptors derive from a male donor with ankylosing spondylitis. Each CDR3 is given with its conserved first and last residue. Each record gives: CDR3 protein, V gene, J gene.

CASSQEVVGAGTPRKQFF	TRBV4-3	TRBJ2-1
CASSLAQDSKADTQYF	TRBV5-1	TRBJ2-3
CATSTRLYNTEAFF	TRBV15	TRBJ1-1
CAISGTADTGELFF	TRBV10-3	TRBJ2-2
CASSYYKGIETQYF	TRBV6-5	TRBJ2-5
CASSPIVGGKYNEQFF	TRBV4-3	TRBJ2-1
CASSLGVWNTGELFF	TRBV7-3	TRBJ2-2
CASSPTGTSGYNEQFF	TRBV5-1	TRBJ2-1
CASSWGTGGNEKLFF	TRBV7-9	TRBJ1-4
CASSPQGTDTQYF	TRBV7-2	TRBJ2-3
CSAARDANTGELFF	TRBV20-1	TRBJ2-2
CASSSHLGRTQYF	TRBV5-5	TRBJ2-5
CASSPFTSGGVYNEQFF	TRBV9	TRBJ2-1
CSATWQEQETQYF	TRBV20-1	TRBJ2-5
CASSFQAGGEQFF	TRBV7-7	TRBJ2-1
CASSQATVGEQFF	TRBV4-2	TRBJ2-1
CASSQDDYGQETQYF	TRBV4-1	TRBJ2-5
CSASLTANTEAFF	TRBV20-1	TRBJ1-1
CASRPSGGTETQYF	TRBV6-1	TRBJ2-5
CASTKGGAGTGANVLTF	TRBV6-2/TRBV6-3	TRBJ2-6
CASSQETSARMADTQYF	TRBV4-1	TRBJ2-3
CASSEAPGGRGDTQYF	TRBV6-1	TRBJ2-3
CSARDTRLAGGDTQYF	TRBV20-1	TRBJ2-3
CASSHRALNEKLFF	TRBV12-3/TRBV12-4	TRBJ1-4
CASSRMTEISDTQYF	TRBV4-3	TRBJ2-3
CASSLDHTNYGYTF	TRBV7-2	TRBJ1-2
CASSVNRGYTF	TRBV6-1	TRBJ1-2
CAARRDRDLSGANVLTF	TRBV11-1	TRBJ2-6
CASSLIRAGGANEQFF	TRBV5-1	TRBJ2-1
CASSQDRGRLAFF	TRBV4-2	TRBJ1-1
CASSQDGGGINYGYTF	TRBV4-3	TRBJ1-2
CSALAVLSYEQYF	TRBV20-1	TRBJ2-7
CSVSNVQGGTDTQYF	TRBV29-1	TRBJ2-3
CSAPDGRQLFTTNQPQHF	TRBV20-1	TRBJ1-5
CASSEAGDRNEQFF	TRBV25-1	TRBJ2-1
CASSARQSTGELFF	TRBV7-9	TRBJ2-2
CASSQGVAGDFYEQYF	TRBV4-3	TRBJ2-7
CASSLVADSSSYEQYF	TRBV7-9	TRBJ2-7
CAWSPLAGTVNEQFF	TRBV30	TRBJ2-1
CASSQDFLGRVTAFF	TRBV4-3	TRBJ1-1
CSASRTGEYQETQYF	TRBV20-1	TRBJ2-5
CSAREDSLNVLTF	TRBV20-1	TRBJ2-6
CASSPPSGSYGYTF	TRBV18	TRBJ1-2
CASSPGDRGLYEQYF	TRBV18	TRBJ2-7
CSARDALGPGELFF	TRBV20-1	TRBJ2-2
CASSPNFGPSTWLNEQFF	TRBV27	TRBJ2-1
CASSLRQSLTEAFF	TRBV7-6	TRBJ1-1
CASSLAPEQFF	TRBV7-9	TRBJ2-1
CASALAGGPNEQFF	TRBV3-1	TRBJ2-1
CASSLVSYNEQFF	TRBV7-2	TRBJ2-1
CASSSRGLAYTGELFF	TRBV6-2/TRBV6-3	TRBJ2-2
CSASSLLAIPDTQYF	TRBV20-1	TRBJ2-3
CASSLRAGTGTYEQYF	TRBV7-2	TRBJ2-7
CASSPFGETGVQPQHF	TRBV4-2	TRBJ1-5
CASSLAPQGKRTGELFF	TRBV7-8	TRBJ2-2
CASSPWTGEDEQFF	TRBV5-1	TRBJ2-1
CASSFLGLAGNYNEQFF	TRBV5-1	TRBJ2-1
CASSVDRGTF	TRBV9	TRBJ1-2
CASSGRTGGGQPQHF	TRBV6-1	TRBJ1-5